This T cell receptor beta chain is from a study of cytomegalovirus exposure and HLA in healthy donors. This PCR relied on a set of 60 Vbeta primers and 13 Jbeta primers. Repertoires were generated with immunoSEQ multiplex PCR, while TCRdb's copy carries only in-frame clones and drops some. The table lists under 150,000 clones. The CDR3 has 16 residues. Germline-derived CDR1 and CDR2 are SGHRS and YFSETQ. After removal of 1 base from V and 2 bases from J, the junction contained 5 bases not matched to a gene. Remarks on this clone: The antigen is undetermined.

Whole-study findings and limits: Overall, about 160 TCR beta chains were annotated as cytomegalovirus-associated. TCR beta chain V- and J-gene trimming was linked, in a later analysis, to a missense variant in DCLRE1C.

This chain connects TRBV5-1 to TRBJ2-7, with 11 bases aligning to TRBD2. Sequencing was done on a sample of PBMCs. The sequence was collected from a woman aged 55-69 years in good health and CMV-seronegative. Here the CDR3 reads CASSLTSGRSAYEQYF. The CDR3 DNA sequence: TGCGCCAGCAGCTTGACTAGCGGGAGATCGGCCTACGAGCAGTACTTC.